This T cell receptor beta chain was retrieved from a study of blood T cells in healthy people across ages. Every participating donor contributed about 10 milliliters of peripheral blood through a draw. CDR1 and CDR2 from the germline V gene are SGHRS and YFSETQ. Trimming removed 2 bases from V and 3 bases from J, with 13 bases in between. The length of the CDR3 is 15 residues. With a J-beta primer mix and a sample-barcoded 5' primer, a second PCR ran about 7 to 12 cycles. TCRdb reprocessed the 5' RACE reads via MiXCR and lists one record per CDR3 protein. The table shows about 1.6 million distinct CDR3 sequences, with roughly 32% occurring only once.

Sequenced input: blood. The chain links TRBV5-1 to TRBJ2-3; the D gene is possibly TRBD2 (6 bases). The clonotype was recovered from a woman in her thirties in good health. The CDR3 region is CASSLDGTLTDTQYF. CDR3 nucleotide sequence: TGCGCCAGCAGCTTAGACGGGACTTTAACAGATACGCAGTATTTT.